This T cell receptor (beta chain) was found in a study of regulatory T cells in long-lasting Graves disease. Building of the TCR beta libraries involved iRepertoire HTBI primers and Arm-PCR of CDR3 regions. In the original workflow: The samples yielded approximately 62 TRBV and 13 to 15 TRBJ segments. TCRdb redid the calling of the multiplex PCR reads with MiXCR, one entry per CDR3 protein. TCRdb, not the authors, supplied the V and J calls. Seen here are approximately 230,000 distinct CDR3 sequences, 15% to 20% observed once, and the top ten hold approximately 24%. Stated time point: newly diagnosed GD, antithyroid drugs for less than 3 months. With RNA extracted from PBMCs as input, the TCR library was made. The CDR3 contains 15 residues. Germline V gene sequence: CDR1 DFQATT, CDR2 SNEGSKA (reference sequence). The trim removed 0 bases at V and 10 bases at J, leaving 7 bases unmatched. This clonotype occurred many times. Its specificity is not known.

Study-wide results and caveats: TCR diversity was lower in persistent Graves' patients than in newly diagnosed ones. The researchers studied only peripheral blood, not thyroid tissue. TRBV28, TRBJ1-2 and TRBJ2-5 were favored in persistent disease.

The V call is TRBV20-1, the J call TRBJ1-6; 9 nucleotides match TRBD1. The clonotype comes from a female donor with Graves disease. The sequencing used peripheral blood mononuclear cells (PBMCs), collected at new diagnosis, from a patient treated with antithyroid drugs. This CDR3 is CSARDGTGTNSPLHF. In DNA, the CDR3 is TGCAGTGCTAGAGATGGGACAGGGACAAACTCACCCCTCCACTTT.